Sequencing of this T cell receptor beta chain was carried out in a study of T-cell memory formation after mild COVID-19. The study, taken as a whole, reports: Cross-reactive memory appears to have joined, as suggested by some responding clones showing up in pre-infection memory. Contracting clones from day 15 to 85 had balanced CD4/CD8; later expanders favoured CD4+. Largely, contracting CD4+ clones fell within CM and EM, and contracting CD8+ clones within EMRA.

Sample barcodes and UMIs were carried by the TCR alpha and TCR beta cDNA libraries that 5'RACE generated with constant-segment primers. One entry per CDR3 protein, called by TCRdb with MiXCR from the 5' RACE reads. The repertoire holds a few hundred thousand distinct CDR3 sequences, around 20% seen once, with around 20% in the top ten. The CDR3 is 14 amino acids. Germline V gene lookup returns CDR1 MDHEN and CDR2 SYDVKM. V was clipped by 3 bases and J by 13 bases, with 16 bases between them. On this clonotype: What it binds is not known.

Sequencing was carried out using PBMCs or a T cell subset sorted from them (not recorded which). The receptor was derived from a man younger than 30 who had mild COVID-19 (a few samples of this study predate the infection). Cell type and time point are not known. The chain couples TRBV28 to TRBJ1-6, with a weak D call TRBD1 (5 bases). CDR3 sequence reads: CASSFGGGKRPLHF. DNA of the CDR3: TGTGCCAGCAGTTTTGGGGGGGGGAAGAGGCCCCTCCACTTT.